The sequence of this TCR beta chain was determined in a study of cytomegalovirus exposure and HLA in healthy donors. The donors were in the roughly 120-subject validation cohort, distinct from the roughly 670-subject first cohort. Measured with immunoSEQ multiplex PCR; TCRdb has only the in-frame clones, and not every one. The top ten clones hold 2.1% of a sample with some 140,000 clones, 85% to 90% of them seen once. Study-wide points: Published work reported that the classifier diagnosed cytomegalovirus status with high specificity and sensitivity. The tendency of first-cohort TCR clusters to co-occur in the roughly 110 validation repertoires was the finding of a later analysis.

V lost 1 base to trimming and J lost 7 bases; unmatched junction nucleotides: 14. Looked up from germline, CDR1 is SGHRS and CDR2 is YFSETQ. The CDR3 is 18 amino acids. Comment on this clone: Its antigen is still unknown.

V usage is TRBV5-1 and J usage is TRBJ1-4; 9 nucleotides agree with TRBD1. This clonotype was sampled from a human donor in good health. The specimen was PBMCs. The CDR3 loop is CASSLTSRTGGFVEKLFF. The CDR3 DNA sequence: TGCGCCAGCAGCTTGACTTCAAGAACAGGGGGCTTTGTTGAAAAACTGTTTTTT.